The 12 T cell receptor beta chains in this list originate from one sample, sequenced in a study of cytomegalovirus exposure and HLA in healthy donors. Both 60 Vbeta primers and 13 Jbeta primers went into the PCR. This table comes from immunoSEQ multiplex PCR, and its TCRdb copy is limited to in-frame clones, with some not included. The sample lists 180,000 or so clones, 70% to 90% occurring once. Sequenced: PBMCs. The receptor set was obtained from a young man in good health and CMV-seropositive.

Written as DNA, the CDR3 is TGTGCCAGCAGGTACAGGGATGGGGATTCACCCCTCCACTTT. It is translated as CASRYRDGDSPLHF. The rearrangement joins TRBV9 to TRBJ1-6, with a possible D match to TRBD1 (6 bases). CDR3 size: 14 residues. V was trimmed by 5 bases and J by 8 bases, leaving 14 bases between them. CDR1 is SGDLS, CDR2 YYNGEE, per germline.

The DNA of the CDR3 is TGTGCCAGCAGCGCCCCGGGGGGAATTGGGACCCAGTACTTC. It specifies CASSAPGGIGTQYF. V is TRBV7-9 and J is TRBJ2-5; 7 nucleotides agree with TRBD2. With V trimmed by 5 bases and J by 7 bases, 10 bases remained unmatched. This CDR3 comprises 14 residues. In germline, CDR1 is SEHNR, CDR2 FQNEAQ (reference sequence).

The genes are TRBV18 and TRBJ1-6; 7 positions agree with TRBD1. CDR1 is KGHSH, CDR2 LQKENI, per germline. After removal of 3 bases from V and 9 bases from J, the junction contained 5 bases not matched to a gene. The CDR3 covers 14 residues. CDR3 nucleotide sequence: TGTGCCAGCTCACCGACAGGGTTGGGTTCACCCCTCCACTTT. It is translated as CASSPTGLGSPLHF.

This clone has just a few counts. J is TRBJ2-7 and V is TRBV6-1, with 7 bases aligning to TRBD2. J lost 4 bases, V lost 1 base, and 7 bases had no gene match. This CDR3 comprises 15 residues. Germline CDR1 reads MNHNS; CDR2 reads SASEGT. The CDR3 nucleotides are TGTGCCAGCAGTGAAGAAGACGGGGGGAGTTACGAGCAGTACTTC. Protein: CASSEEDGGSYEQYF.

CDR3 coding DNA: TGTGCCAGCAGCGTAAGCTCGAGGGAAGATACGCAGTATTTT. Its protein product is CASSVSSREDTQYF. The rearrangement uses TRBV9 and TRBJ2-3; possibly TRBD2 for D (5 bases). The CDR3 length is 14 residues. Trimming stripped 1 base from V and 5 bases from J, with 11 bases between. CDR1 SGDLS and CDR2 YYNGEE come from the germline V gene.

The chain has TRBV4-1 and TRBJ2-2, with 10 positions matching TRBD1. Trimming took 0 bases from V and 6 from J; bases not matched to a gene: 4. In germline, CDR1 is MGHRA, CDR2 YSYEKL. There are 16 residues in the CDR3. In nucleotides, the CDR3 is TGCGCCAGCAGCCAAGACTATGGACAGGGGGCCGGGGAGCTGTTTTTT. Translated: CASSQDYGQGAGELFF.

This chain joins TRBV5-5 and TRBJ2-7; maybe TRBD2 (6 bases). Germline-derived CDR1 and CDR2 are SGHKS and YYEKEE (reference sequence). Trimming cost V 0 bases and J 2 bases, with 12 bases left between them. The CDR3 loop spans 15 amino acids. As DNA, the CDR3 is TGTGCCAGCAGCTTGGTAGGGACTGAGACCTACGAGCAGTACTTC. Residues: CASSLVGTETYEQYF.

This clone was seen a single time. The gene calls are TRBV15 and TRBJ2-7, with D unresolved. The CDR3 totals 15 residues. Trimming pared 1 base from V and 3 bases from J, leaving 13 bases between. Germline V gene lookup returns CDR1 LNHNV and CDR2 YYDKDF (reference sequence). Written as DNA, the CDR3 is TGTGCCACCAGCAGAGTTGCAGGAAACCACTACGAGCAGTACTTC. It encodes CATSRVAGNHYEQYF.

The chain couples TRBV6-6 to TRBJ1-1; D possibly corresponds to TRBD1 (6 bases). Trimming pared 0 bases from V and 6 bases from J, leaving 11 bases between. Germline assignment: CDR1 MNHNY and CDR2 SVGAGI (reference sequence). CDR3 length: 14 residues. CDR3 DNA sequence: TGTGCCAGCAGTTACTCCCCAGGGGATCCTGAAGCTTTCTTT. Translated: CASSYSPGDPEAFF.

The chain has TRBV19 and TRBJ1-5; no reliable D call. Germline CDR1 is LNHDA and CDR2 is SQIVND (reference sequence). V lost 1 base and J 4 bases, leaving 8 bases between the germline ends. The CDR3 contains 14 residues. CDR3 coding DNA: TGTGCCAGTAGTATAGTACAGTTAAATCAGCCCCAGCATTTT. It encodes CASSIVQLNQPQHF.

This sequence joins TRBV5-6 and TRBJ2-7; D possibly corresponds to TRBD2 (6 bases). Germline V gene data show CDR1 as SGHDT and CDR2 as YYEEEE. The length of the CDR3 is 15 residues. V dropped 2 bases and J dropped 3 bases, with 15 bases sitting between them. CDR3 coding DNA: TGTGCCAGCAGCTTCGAGCTGGAGGGAATCTACGAGCAGTACTTC. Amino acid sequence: CASSFELEGIYEQYF.

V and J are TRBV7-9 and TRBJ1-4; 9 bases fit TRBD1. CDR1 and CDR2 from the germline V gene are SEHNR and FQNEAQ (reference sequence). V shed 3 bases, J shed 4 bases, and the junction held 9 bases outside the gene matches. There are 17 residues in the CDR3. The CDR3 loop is CASSFGSGTGRNEKLFF. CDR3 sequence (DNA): TGTGCCAGCAGCTTTGGGTCCGGGACAGGGCGTAATGAAAAACTGTTTTTT.